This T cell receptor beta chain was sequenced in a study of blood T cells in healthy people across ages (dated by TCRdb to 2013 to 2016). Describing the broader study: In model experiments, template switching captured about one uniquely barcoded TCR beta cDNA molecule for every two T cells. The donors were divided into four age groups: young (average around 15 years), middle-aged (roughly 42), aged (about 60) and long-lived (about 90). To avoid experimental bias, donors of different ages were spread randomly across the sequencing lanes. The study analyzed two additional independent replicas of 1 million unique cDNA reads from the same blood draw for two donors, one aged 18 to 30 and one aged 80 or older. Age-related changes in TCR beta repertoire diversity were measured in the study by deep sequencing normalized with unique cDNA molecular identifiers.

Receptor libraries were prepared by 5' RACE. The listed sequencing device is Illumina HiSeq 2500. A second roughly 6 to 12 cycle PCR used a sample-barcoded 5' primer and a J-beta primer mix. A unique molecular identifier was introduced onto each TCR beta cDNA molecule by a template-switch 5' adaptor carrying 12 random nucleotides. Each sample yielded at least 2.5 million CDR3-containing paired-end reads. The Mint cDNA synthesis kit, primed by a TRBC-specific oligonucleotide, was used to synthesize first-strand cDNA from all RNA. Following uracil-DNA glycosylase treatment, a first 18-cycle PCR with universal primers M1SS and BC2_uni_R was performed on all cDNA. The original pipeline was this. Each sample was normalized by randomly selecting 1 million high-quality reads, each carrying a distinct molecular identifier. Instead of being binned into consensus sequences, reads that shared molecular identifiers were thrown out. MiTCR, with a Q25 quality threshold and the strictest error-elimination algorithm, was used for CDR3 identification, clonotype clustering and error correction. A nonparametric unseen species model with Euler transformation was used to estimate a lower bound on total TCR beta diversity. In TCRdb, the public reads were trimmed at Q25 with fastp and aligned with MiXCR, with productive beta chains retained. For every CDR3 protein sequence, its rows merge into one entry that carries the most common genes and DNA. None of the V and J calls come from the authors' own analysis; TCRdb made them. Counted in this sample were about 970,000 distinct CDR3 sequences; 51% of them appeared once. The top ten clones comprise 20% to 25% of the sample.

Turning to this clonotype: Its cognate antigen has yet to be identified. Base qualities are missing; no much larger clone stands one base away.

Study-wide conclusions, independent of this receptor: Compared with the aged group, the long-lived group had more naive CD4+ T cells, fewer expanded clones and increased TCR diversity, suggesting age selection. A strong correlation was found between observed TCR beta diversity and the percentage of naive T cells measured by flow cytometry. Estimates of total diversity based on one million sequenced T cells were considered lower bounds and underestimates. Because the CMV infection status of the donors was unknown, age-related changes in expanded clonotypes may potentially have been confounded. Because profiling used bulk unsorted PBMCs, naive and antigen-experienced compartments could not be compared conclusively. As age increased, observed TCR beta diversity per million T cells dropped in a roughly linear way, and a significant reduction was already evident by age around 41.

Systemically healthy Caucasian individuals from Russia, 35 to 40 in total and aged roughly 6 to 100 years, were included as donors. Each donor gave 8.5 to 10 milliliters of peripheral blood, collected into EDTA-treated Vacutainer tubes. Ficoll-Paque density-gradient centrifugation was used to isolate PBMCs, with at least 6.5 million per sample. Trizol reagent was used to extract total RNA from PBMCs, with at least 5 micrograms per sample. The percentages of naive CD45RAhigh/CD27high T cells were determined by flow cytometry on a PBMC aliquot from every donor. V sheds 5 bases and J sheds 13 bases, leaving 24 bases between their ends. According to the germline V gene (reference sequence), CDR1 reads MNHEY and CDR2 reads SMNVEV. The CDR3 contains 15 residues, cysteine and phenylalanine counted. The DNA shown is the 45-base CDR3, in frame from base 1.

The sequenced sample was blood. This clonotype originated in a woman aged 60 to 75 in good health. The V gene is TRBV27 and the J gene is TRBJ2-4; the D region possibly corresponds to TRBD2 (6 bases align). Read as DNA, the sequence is TGTGCCAGCAGTACTCAGGTGTCGGGAGTTCGTGAGCAGTACTTC. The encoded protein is CASSTQVSGVREQYF.